These 21 T cell receptor beta chains came from one sample sequenced in a study of T-cell memory formation after mild COVID-19 (dated by TCRdb to about 2021). The library was made by 5' RACE. The run used an Illumina NovaSeq 6000. The raw public data were reprocessed by TCRdb itself: fastp quality trimming at Q25, MiXCR clonotype calling, in-frame beta chains only. Duplicate CDR3 protein sequences are folded into a single record with the most common DNA and genes. This sample lists hundreds of thousands of distinct CDR3 sequences; roughly an eighth were detected once. 22% of the sample comes from the top ten. The sample was PBMCs or a T cell subset sorted from them (not recorded which). Receptors were obtained from a man aged 18 to 35 who had mild COVID-19 (a few samples of this study predate the infection). The sample titles of this study are shuffled in the database, so cell type and time point are left out; the donor was told from shared clones.

This clonotype came up a few times. The chain is built from TRBV27 and TRBJ2-7, with 13 nucleotides matching TRBD2. Losses at the gene ends were 4 bases for V and 3 bases for J; bases not matched to a gene: 3. The germline CDR1 and CDR2 sequences are MNHEY and SMNVEV (reference sequence). The CDR3 has 15 amino acids. CDR3 DNA: TGTGCCAGCAGTTCCGGGACTAGCGGGGTCTACGAGCAGTACTTC. Translation gives CASSSGTSGVYEQYF.

This clonotype was counted between two and nine times. The chain links TRBV29-1 to TRBJ1-2; D gene ambiguous. Trimming pared 5 bases from V and 8 bases from J, leaving 9 bases between. This CDR3 comprises 10 residues. Germline-derived CDR1 and CDR2 are SQVTM and ANQGSEA. The CDR3 DNA reads as TGCAGCGTTTCGCCAGAGGGCTACACCTTC. This gives the protein CSVSPEGYTF.

The V call is TRBV5-1, the J call TRBJ2-5; 9 nucleotides agree with TRBD2. J was trimmed by 4 bases and V by 0 bases; bases with no gene match: 4. The germline gives CDR1 SGHRS, CDR2 YFSETQ. CDR3 length equals 15 residues. CDR3 DNA: TGCGCCAGCAGCTTGGATAGCGGGGGAGGAGAGACCCAGTACTTC. It is translated as CASSLDSGGGETQYF. Complete variable domain (other parts from reference TRBV5-1 and TRBJ2-5): KAGVTQTPRYLIKTRGQQVTLSCSPISGHRSVSWYQQTPGQGLQFLFEYFSETQRNKGNFPGRFSGRQFSNSRSEMNVSTLELGDSALYLCASSLDSGGGETQYFGPGTRLLVL.

The rearrangement links TRBV10-3 to TRBJ1-2; maybe TRBD1 (6 bases). V lost 2 bases to trimming and J lost 4 bases, with 14 bases between them. Germline assignment: CDR1 ENHRY and CDR2 SYGVKD. The CDR3 has 15 amino acids. The CDR3 DNA follows: TGTGCCATCAGTGAGGCGACAGGATTCCTCTATGGCTACACCTTC. It yields the protein CAISEATGFLYGYTF.

The chain is built from TRBV25-1 and TRBJ2-1, with TRBD2 matching over 16 bases. This CDR3 comprises 16 residues. Germline CDR1 reads MGHDK; CDR2 reads SYGVNS. V lost 8 bases and J lost 3; bases outside the gene matches: 4. CDR3 loop: CASAGTSGGDYNEQFF. The CDR3 DNA reads as TGTGCCAGCGCCGGGACTAGCGGGGGGGACTACAATGAGCAGTTCTTC.

V usage is TRBV15 and J usage is TRBJ2-1; 9 bases align to TRBD1. The CDR3 loop spans 15 amino acids. V trimming: 5 bases; J trimming: 5 bases; junction bases outside the gene matches: 7. The V gene's germline CDR1 is LNHNV and CDR2 YYDKDF (reference sequence). The CDR3 coding sequence is TGTGCCACCAGCTCCCGGGGACAGGGTAACAATGAGCAGTTCTTC. Its translation is CATSSRGQGNNEQFF.

This clonotype was seen more than once but under ten times. J is TRBJ2-6 and V is TRBV5-8; weak D call: TRBD2 (6 bases). The CDR3 is 19 residues long. CDR1 is SGHTS, CDR2 YDEGEE, per germline. Trimming removed 2 bases from V and 0 bases from J, with 18 bases in between. As DNA, the CDR3 is TGTGCCAGCAGCTTTGGCCCCGGGACTTTCAGCTCTGGGGCCAACGTCCTGACTTTC. Translating gives CASSFGPGTFSSGANVLTF.

J is TRBJ1-1 and V is TRBV5-1; maybe TRBD1 (6 bases). Germline CDR1 and CDR2: SGHRS and YFSETQ. V was shortened by 5 bases and J by 1 base, with 9 bases between the two germline ends. The CDR3 spans 13 residues. DNA for the CDR3: TGCGCCAGCAGGGGGGCGGGGAACACTGAAGCTTTCTTT. It translates to CASRGAGNTEAFF.

V is TRBV4-3 and J is TRBJ1-2, with no clear D. The CDR3 covers 16 residues. CDR1 LGHNA and CDR2 YSLEER come from the germline V gene. V was cut by 1 base and J by 6 bases, with 18 bases left in between. CDR3 loop: CASSQVPGGYINGYTF. CDR3 nucleotides: TGCGCCAGCAGCCAAGTGCCAGGAGGTTATATCAATGGCTACACCTTC.

The chain uses TRBV24-1 and TRBJ2-3; perhaps TRBD1 as D (7 bases). The CDR3 runs to 16 residues. Trimming left V 7 bases short and J 2 bases short, with 18 bases between. CDR1 and CDR2 from the germline V gene are KGHDR and SFDVKD. For the CDR3, the DNA is TGTGCCACCAGCCAGCAGGGGGGTGGGGACACAGATACGCAGTATTTT. It yields the protein CATSQQGGGDTDTQYF.

This clonotype was seen repeatedly, ten times or more. The V call is TRBV5-1, the J call TRBJ2-2; tentative D call: TRBD1 (6 bases). V was clipped by 3 bases and J by 5 bases, with 20 bases between them. The CDR3 is 17 amino acids. CDR1 is SGHRS and CDR2 is YFSETQ in the germline V gene. CDR3 loop: CASSSSVTGHSTGELFF. CDR3 DNA sequence: TGCGCCAGCAGCTCCTCTGTAACGGGACACTCAACCGGGGAGCTGTTTTTT.

The V gene is TRBV4-1, the J gene TRBJ2-2, with 7 bases identical to TRBD2. Per germline, CDR1 MGHRA and CDR2 YSYEKL. This CDR3 has 16 residues. Trimming cost V 0 bases and J 9 bases; bases outside gene matches: 10. CDR3 region: CASSQDDRAGSRELFF. The CDR3, as DNA: TGCGCCAGCAGCCAAGATGACAGAGCGGGGTCTAGGGAGCTGTTTTTT.

This clonotype was counted at least ten times. This chain connects TRBV29-1 to TRBJ2-4, with D perhaps being TRBD1 or TRBD2 (6 bases each). V was clipped by 7 bases and J by 0 bases, with 13 bases between them. The CDR3 contains 14 residues. The V gene's germline CDR1 is SQVTM and CDR2 ANQGSEA. As DNA, the CDR3 is TGCAGCGCTGCTGGGGGGCTAGCCAAAAACATTCAGTACTTC. It specifies CSAAGGLAKNIQYF.

The chain carries TRBV7-6 and TRBJ1-2, with D unclear. CDR1 SGHVS and CDR2 FNYEAQ come from the germline V gene. The CDR3 sequence is 13 residues long. V lost 2 bases and J 4 bases, leaving 8 bases between the germline ends. CDR3 sequence: CASSLPGFYGYTF. In nucleotides, the CDR3 is TGTGCCAGCAGCTTACCCGGCTTCTATGGCTACACCTTC.

The table lists this clonotype with a few counts. The chain recombines TRBV2 with TRBJ1-5; weak D call: TRBD1 (6 bases). Germline CDR1 is SNHLY and CDR2 is FYNNEI. The V and J ends lost 7 bases and 7 bases respectively, with 14 bases between them. This CDR3 is built from 13 residues. The CDR3 DNA reads TGTGCCAGCATCCCCGACAGGCGGCAGCCCCAGCATTTT. Its protein is CASIPDRRQPQHF.

A word on this clonotype: Sequence at one end of the junction differs from germline and may be a read error. The V gene is TRBV6-2 or TRBV6-3, the J gene TRBJ1-6; maybe TRBD1 (6 bases). The CDR3 spans 13 residues. The germline V gene has CDR1 MNHEY and CDR2 SVGEGT. The CDR3 region has the DNA TGTGCCAGCAGTTTCACTTCCGGGACACCCTTCCACTTT. Its protein product is CASSFTSGTPFHF.

The chain is built from TRBV6-5 and TRBJ2-2; 8 bases match TRBD2. J lost 1 base, V lost 8 bases, and 3 bases had no gene match. The CDR3 sequence is 14 residues long. From germline, CDR1 is MNHEY and CDR2 SVGAGI. CDR3 amino acids: CASSREGNTGELFF. CDR3 in DNA: TGTGCCAGCTCCCGGGAGGGGAACACCGGGGAGCTGTTTTTT.

The V and J genes are TRBV7-8 and TRBJ2-2, with D hard to call. V was cut by 1 base and J by 6 bases, with 9 bases left in between. Germline V lookup: CDR1 SGHVS, CDR2 FQNEAQ. The CDR3 totals 14 residues. The CDR3 nucleotides are TGTGCCAGCAGCTTAGAGGCCGAGCCCGGGGAGCTGTTTTTT. As protein: CASSLEAEPGELFF.

This sequence joins TRBV4-3 and TRBJ2-3; the D is unclear. Germline V lookup: CDR1 LGHNA, CDR2 YSLEER. The CDR3 has 15 residues. V lost 4 bases, J lost 2 bases, and 13 bases lay in between. The CDR3 spells CASSLPVVFTDTQYF. Here the CDR3 DNA reads TGCGCCAGCAGCCTCCCGGTTGTATTCACAGATACGCAGTATTTT.

This chain connects TRBV6-5 to TRBJ1-2; D ambiguous. Trimming cost V 0 bases and J 5 bases, with 13 bases left between them. Germline V gene sequence: CDR1 MNHEY, CDR2 SVGAGI. This CDR3 comprises 15 residues. Written as DNA, the CDR3 is TGTGCCAGCAGTTACTCGCAGACCAACCGTTATGGCTACACCTTC. Protein: CASSYSQTNRYGYTF.

The rearrangement uses TRBV2 and TRBJ2-3; possibly TRBD1 or TRBD2 for D (6 bases each). CDR3 length: 15 amino acids. Trimming left V 8 bases short and J 0 bases short, with 15 bases between. Germline V gene sequence: CDR1 SNHLY, CDR2 FYNNEI. CDR3 protein: CASGYGGRSTDTQYF. The CDR3, as DNA: TGTGCCAGCGGCTACGGGGGCAGAAGCACAGATACGCAGTATTTT.